Presented here are 16 T cell receptor beta chains from one specimen sequenced in a study of blood T cell repertoires in COVID-19. Method: immunoSEQ multiplex PCR; TCRdb's copy keeps in-frame clones and lacks some. This sample has about 220,000 clones, with 84% found just once. Sequencing was carried out using peripheral blood. The receptor source for this set is a man younger than 45 with active or convalescent COVID-19.

The V and J genes are TRBV3-1 (or the pseudogene TRBV3-2) and TRBJ1-2; D gene unclear. V was shortened by 1 base and J by 4 bases, with 16 bases between the two germline ends. The CDR3 consists of 16 residues. Germline lookup yields CDR1 LGHDT and CDR2 YNNKEL (reference sequence). The CDR3 DNA reads as TGTGCCAGCAGCCAAGCCCCCTCCGCGGGCGGCTATGGCTACACCTTC. Translation gives CASSQAPSAGGYGYTF.

The rearrangement joins TRBV4-1 to TRBJ1-5; 10 nucleotides agree with TRBD1. The junction had 7 bases not matched to a gene; V was cut back by 2 bases and J by 0 bases. Germline V gives CDR1 MGHRA, CDR2 YSYEKL. CDR3 length: 18 residues. CDR3 DNA sequence: TGCGCCAGCAGCCAAACCGGACAGGGGGGCTATAGCAATCAGCCCCAGCATTTT. Its translation is CASSQTGQGGYSNQPQHF.

This sequence joins TRBV6-5 and TRBJ2-1, with 9 nucleotides matching TRBD1. This CDR3 has 14 residues. The V gene's germline CDR1 is MNHEY and CDR2 SVGAGI. The V gene end was trimmed by 7 bases and the J gene end by 4 bases; junction bases not matched to a gene: 5. This CDR3 reads CASTRDRDYNEQFF. In DNA form, the CDR3 reads TGTGCCAGCACCAGGGACAGGGATTACAATGAGCAGTTCTTC.

This rearrangement joins TRBV4-3 to TRBJ2-7, with TRBD1 matching 9 bases. The CDR3 runs 15 residues. With 3 bases clipped from V and 6 bases from J, the junction kept 9 bases outside the gene matches. Germline lookup yields CDR1 LGHNA and CDR2 YSLEER. The CDR3 DNA sequence: TGCGCCAGCAGCCATAACCGGGACAGGGAGGCCGAGCAGTACTTC. Translated: CASSHNRDREAEQYF.

The rearrangement uses TRBV5-1 and TRBJ2-3; 7 nucleotides align to TRBD2. Germline assignment: CDR1 SGHRS and CDR2 YFSETQ. CDR3 length equals 14 residues. J lost 4 bases, V lost 5 bases, and 7 bases had no gene match. Here the CDR3 reads CASRTQGGPDTQYF. The CDR3 bases are TGCGCCAGCAGGACGCAGGGAGGGCCAGATACGCAGTATTTT.

This chain uses TRBV5-1 with TRBJ1-4, with D maybe TRBD1 (6 bases). The CDR3 contains 15 residues. Germline loops: CDR1 SGHRS, CDR2 YFSETQ. Deletions cut 0 bases from V and 3 bases from J, with 9 bases between. In DNA, the CDR3 is TGCGCCAGCAGCTTGGAACAGGGCCCTAATGAAAAACTGTTTTTT. The encoded protein is CASSLEQGPNEKLFF.

This clone was counted a few times. The chain has TRBV5-1 and TRBJ1-6; TRBD1 aligns across 7 bases. CDR1 is SGHRS and CDR2 is YFSETQ in the germline V gene. The CDR3 has 14 amino acids. Trimming cost V 0 bases and J 9 bases; bases outside gene matches: 3. In DNA, the CDR3 is TGCGCCAGCAGCTTGGGGGACAGCTTTTCACCCCTCCACTTT. This sequence encodes CASSLGDSFSPLHF.

The chain has TRBV3-1 (or the pseudogene TRBV3-2) and TRBJ2-2; possible D gene TRBD2, 5 bases. This CDR3 has 14 amino acids. The V end was cut by 4 bases, the J end by 5 bases, with 11 bases between. Germline values: CDR1 LGHDT, CDR2 YNNKEL (reference sequence). In DNA form, the CDR3 reads TGTGCCAGCAGCCGGGCCACGGGGACCGGGGAGCTGTTTTTT. Its protein product is CASSRATGTGELFF.

The V and J genes are TRBV28 and TRBJ1-6, with D tentatively TRBD1 (5 bases). The V gene lost 8 bases and the J gene lost 2 bases, with 10 bases spanning the gap. Germline V gene lookup returns CDR1 MDHEN and CDR2 SYDVKM. The CDR3 is made up of 14 amino acids. CDR3 coding DNA: TGTGCCAGCGTGGAGGGGACCTATAATTCACCCCTCCACTTT. Translated, it gives CASVEGTYNSPLHF.

The J gene is TRBJ1-6, the V gene TRBV15, with a weak D call TRBD1 (5 bases). Germline V CDR1 and CDR2: LNHNV, YYDKDF (reference sequence). The CDR3 loop spans 15 amino acids. The V gene lost 3 bases and the J gene lost 9 bases, with 15 bases spanning the gap. CDR3 residues: CATSRGGGSFSPLHF. Here the CDR3 DNA reads TGTGCCACCAGCAGGGGTGGGGGGTCATTTTCACCCCTCCACTTT.

Details on this clone: Other DNA sequences from this sample encode an identical CDR3 as well. CDR3 sequence: CASSAGGTEAFF. The CDR3 DNA reads TGCGCCAGCAGTGCGGGGGGCACTGAAGCTTTCTTT. The chain employs TRBV10-1 and TRBJ1-1; TRBD1 might be the D (5 bases). CDR3 length: 12 amino acids. Trimming cost V 4 bases and J 4 bases, with 7 bases left between them. Germline-derived CDR1 and CDR2 are WNHNN and SYGVQD (reference sequence).

The chain uses TRBV5-1 and TRBJ2-7, with TRBD1 matching over 10 bases. V shed 4 bases, J shed 5 bases, and the junction held 12 bases outside the gene matches. CDR3 length: 16 residues. Germline V gene sequence: CDR1 SGHRS, CDR2 YFSETQ. The CDR3 bases are TGCGCCAGCAGCCTAGATCCGACAGGGGGCGGCGACGAGCAGTACTTC. It encodes CASSLDPTGGGDEQYF. The full variable domain, completed using reference TRBV5-1 and TRBJ2-7, is KAGVTQTPRYLIKTRGQQVTLSCSPISGHRSVSWYQQTPGQGLQFLFEYFSETQRNKGNFPGRFSGRQFSNSRSEMNVSTLELGDSALYLCASSLDPTGGGDEQYFGPGTRLTVT.

V usage is TRBV15 and J usage is TRBJ2-3, with D possibly TRBD1 on 5 matching bases. Trimming left V 0 bases short and J 1 base short, with 17 bases between. The CDR3 has 18 residues. In germline, CDR1 is LNHNV, CDR2 YYDKDF (reference sequence). CDR3 in DNA: TGTGCCACCAGCAGAGATCTCGGGCAGGGTGTGGGCACAGATACGCAGTATTTT. Translating gives CATSRDLGQGVGTDTQYF.

V gene TRBV3-1 (or the pseudogene TRBV3-2) combines with J gene TRBJ1-2, with D tentatively TRBD1 (5 bases). In germline, CDR1 is LGHDT, CDR2 YNNKEL (reference sequence). The CDR3 runs to 11 residues. Trimming took off 5 bases at V and 8 bases at J, with 9 bases between the two ends. The CDR3 loop is CASSTGGGYTF. CDR3 nucleotide sequence: TGTGCCAGCAGCACTGGGGGGGGCTACACCTTC.

The chain recombines TRBV27 with TRBJ1-2, with 7 bases matching TRBD1. Trimming removed 6 bases from V and 7 bases from J; junction bases left unmatched: 5. CDR3 length: 12 residues. The germline V gene has CDR1 MNHEY and CDR2 SMNVEV (reference sequence). CDR3 DNA sequence: TGTGCCAGCAGGGACAGGTTTACTGGCTACACCTTC. It encodes CASRDRFTGYTF.

The chain has TRBV30 and TRBJ1-4; 7 bases are a match to TRBD1. There are 13 residues in the CDR3. Trimming cost V 4 bases and J 8 bases; bases outside gene matches: 7. The germline V gene encodes CDR1 GTSNPN and CDR2 SVGIG (reference sequence). DNA for the CDR3: TGTGCCTGGAACGGACAGGCAGTAGAAAAACTGTTTTTT. Encoded protein: CAWNGQAVEKLFF.